This T cell receptor (beta chain) was captured in a study of OX40 agonist ivuxolimab in advanced cancers. Only in-frame clones appear in the TCRdb table, and some are missing; sequencing was by immunoSEQ multiplex PCR. This repertoire shows tens of thousands of clones, roughly 93% found once; its top ten account for approximately 3%. This TCR came from an adult with an advanced solid tumor such as melanoma, head and neck, liver or kidney cancer. The sequencing here drew on CD4+ or CD8+ T cells sorted from blood, taken in a trial of the OX40 agonist ivuxolimab.

The CDR3 nucleotides are TGTGCCAGCAGTAAGACAGGGGTAGATGAAAAACTGTTTTTT. It encodes CASSKTGVDEKLFF. The rearrangement joins TRBV2 to TRBJ1-4, with TRBD1 identical over 8 bases. The CDR3 spans 14 residues. Trimming cost V 5 bases and J 6 bases; bases outside gene matches: 5. The germline V gene has CDR1 SNHLY and CDR2 FYNNEI.